Presented here are 20 T cell receptor beta chains from one specimen sequenced in a study of blood T cell repertoires in COVID-19. Sequenced by immunoSEQ multiplex PCR; TCRdb stores in-frame clones only, minus some. Here the sample spans about 110,000 clones, more than 70% being singletons. Sequencing input: peripheral blood. These receptors were taken from a woman aged 70 to 79 who had recovered from COVID-19.

The chain couples TRBV18 to TRBJ2-7; D is possibly TRBD1 (6 bases). CDR3 length equals 12 residues. Germline assignment: CDR1 KGHSH and CDR2 LQKENI. V lost 3 bases to trimming and J lost 7 bases, with 10 bases between them. This CDR3 reads CASSPRQEEQYF. CDR3 DNA: TGTGCCAGCTCACCTCGACAGGAGGAGCAGTACTTC. Complete variable domain (other parts from reference TRBV18 and TRBJ2-7): NAGVMQNPRHLVRRRGQEARLRCSPMKGHSHVYWYRQLPEEGLKFMVYLQKENIIDESGMPKERFSAEFPKEGPSILRIQQVVRGDSAAYFCASSPRQEEQYFGPGTRLTVT.

V and J are TRBV7-2 and TRBJ1-2; perhaps TRBD1 as D (5 bases). This CDR3 is built from 15 residues. V was shortened by 1 base and J by 3 bases, with 12 bases between the two germline ends. CDR1 is SGHTA, CDR2 FQGNSA, per germline. For the CDR3, the DNA is TGTGCCAGCAGCTTAGGGAGGGGCGCTTACTATGGCTACACCTTC. It yields the protein CASSLGRGAYYGYTF.

This chain links TRBV30 with TRBJ2-3; 9 nucleotides agree with TRBD2. The CDR3 runs to 13 residues. Trimming removed 4 bases from V and 2 bases from J; junction bases left unmatched: 1. Germline lookup yields CDR1 GTSNPN and CDR2 SVGIG (reference sequence). The CDR3 spells CAWTSGVTDTQYF. As DNA, the CDR3 is TGTGCCTGGACTAGCGGGGTCACAGATACGCAGTATTTT.

This clone showed up just a few times. The chain links TRBV3-1 (or the pseudogene TRBV3-2) to TRBJ2-2; tentatively, D is TRBD2 (6 bases). This CDR3 spans 15 amino acids. Trimming removed 0 bases at V and 8 bases at J, with 13 bases between. Germline loops: CDR1 LGHDT, CDR2 YNNKEL (reference sequence). The CDR3 coding sequence is TGTGCCAGCAGCCAAGAGACGGGAGTCTTAGGGGAGCTGTTTTTT. This gives the protein CASSQETGVLGELFF.

Comments on this clone: The same CDR3 also results from other DNA sequences found in this sample. V gene TRBV6-5 combines with J gene TRBJ1-1, with D unresolved. The CDR3 sequence is 13 residues long. The germline gives CDR1 MNHEY, CDR2 SVGAGI. V was shortened by 0 bases and J by 5 bases, with 7 bases between the two germline ends. The CDR3 DNA reads as TGTGCCAGCAGTTACTCTTGGAGGACTGAAGCTTTCTTT. Protein product: CASSYSWRTEAFF.

This sequence joins TRBV9 and TRBJ2-1; D is possibly TRBD1 (5 bases). Trimming removed 4 bases from V and 8 bases from J, with 10 bases in between. The CDR3 has 12 amino acids. Per the germline V gene, CDR1 is SGDLS and CDR2 is YYNGEE. DNA for the CDR3: TGTGCCAGCAGCTTTCAGGGCGATGAGCAGTTCTTC. Its protein is CASSFQGDEQFF.

V usage is TRBV11-3 and J usage is TRBJ2-5, with D tentatively TRBD2 (5 bases). The V end lost 1 base, the J end lost 5 bases, and 17 bases lay between the germline ends. CDR3 size: 16 residues. The germline V gene has CDR1 SGHNT and CDR2 YENEEA. The CDR3 loop reads CASSLGRTGITETQYF. In nucleotides, the CDR3 is TGTGCCAGCAGCTTAGGGCGGACGGGAATAACGGAGACCCAGTACTTC.

The chain uses TRBV28 and TRBJ2-1; tentative D call: TRBD1 (6 bases). CDR1 and CDR2 (germline): MDHEN, SYDVKM. CDR3 length: 14 amino acids. The V end was cut by 5 bases, the J end by 8 bases, with 16 bases between. CDR3 residues: CASSQRGFGYEQFF. The CDR3 nucleotides are TGTGCCAGCAGTCAAAGGGGGTTTGGGTATGAGCAGTTCTTC.

This clone was counted between two and nine times. J is TRBJ2-3 and V is TRBV4-2, with D possibly being TRBD2 (6 bases). The germline gives CDR1 LGHNA, CDR2 YNFKEQ. The CDR3 sequence is 14 residues long. The V gene lost 1 base and the J gene lost 2 bases, with 7 bases spanning the gap. The CDR3 is CASSQGGDTDTQYF. CDR3 coding DNA: TGTGCCAGCAGCCAAGGCGGGGACACAGATACGCAGTATTTT.

The chain uses TRBV27 and TRBJ1-2; the D gene is possibly TRBD1 (5 bases). V was trimmed by 6 bases and J by 4 bases, leaving 30 bases between them. CDR1 is MNHEY and CDR2 is SMNVEV in the germline V gene (reference sequence). The CDR3 length is 19 residues. The CDR3 region has the DNA TGTGCCAGCAGCCCGGGAGGTCGGGTAATCTCGGGACTAGGCTATGGCTACACCTTC. Translating it yields CASSPGGRVISGLGYGYTF.

V and J are TRBV2 and TRBJ1-3; a weak D match, TRBD1 (6 bases). CDR3 length: 14 residues. Trimming stripped 6 bases from V and 7 bases from J, with 16 bases between. CDR1 is SNHLY, CDR2 FYNNEI, per germline. The DNA for the CDR3 is TGTGCCAGCAGGATAGGGGGTGAGGCGAACACCATATATTTT. It yields the protein CASRIGGEANTIYF.

The CDR3 protein is CASKRGGEHEQYF. The CDR3 nucleotides are TGTGCCAGTAAGCGGGGTGGGGAACACGAGCAGTACTTC. This chain joins TRBV19 and TRBJ2-7, with 7 bases that match TRBD2. V lost 7 bases, J lost 5 bases, and 8 bases stayed unmatched. The CDR3 spans 13 residues. CDR1 is LNHDA, CDR2 SQIVND, per germline (reference sequence).

The CDR3 bases are TGTGCCAGCTCACCATTACAGGGGGCTAATGAAAAACTGTTTTTT. Translated, it gives CASSPLQGANEKLFF. The V gene is TRBV18, the J gene TRBJ1-4, with 8 bases lining up with TRBD1. The CDR3 is 15 amino acids. V lost 2 bases, J lost 3 bases, and 2 bases stayed unmatched. The germline CDR1 and CDR2 sequences are KGHSH and LQKENI.

The DNA of the CDR3 is TGTGCCACTACCACTAGCGGGGCGCACAATGAGCAGTTCTTC. Encoded protein: CATTTSGAHNEQFF. This chain joins TRBV24-1 and TRBJ2-1; 10 nucleotides line up with TRBD2. V trimming: 10 bases; J trimming: 5 bases; junction bases outside the gene matches: 7. Germline V gives CDR1 KGHDR, CDR2 SFDVKD. This CDR3 has 14 amino acids.

The CDR3 DNA reads as TGTGCCAGCAGTCGCCCATGGCGGTGGAGCAATCAGCCCCAGCATTTT. Translation: CASSRPWRWSNQPQHF. This chain joins TRBV28 and TRBJ1-5; D not resolved. Germline lookup yields CDR1 MDHEN and CDR2 SYDVKM. The CDR3 has 16 residues. V was trimmed by 5 bases and J by 1 base, leaving 15 bases between them.

This clone has just one count. The chain links TRBV25-1 to TRBJ2-2; D is undetermined. The ends were cut back, 1 base at V and 4 bases at J, with 13 bases in the middle. The CDR3 is 16 amino acids. Germline assignment: CDR1 MGHDK and CDR2 SYGVNS. This CDR3 is CASSESAYPSTGELFF. The CDR3 DNA reads as TGTGCCAGCAGTGAATCAGCGTACCCGAGCACCGGGGAGCTGTTTTTT.

This chain connects TRBV5-5 to TRBJ1-1; 8 positions agree with TRBD1. The CDR3 totals 16 residues. V trimming: 3 bases; J trimming: 4 bases; junction bases outside the gene matches: 11. Germline CDR1 and CDR2: SGHKS and YYEKEE (reference sequence). Written as DNA, the CDR3 is TGTGCCAGCAGCTCGACCCGGACAGGGCAGGTCACTGAAGCTTTCTTT. Translation: CASSSTRTGQVTEAFF.

The chain has TRBV3-1 (or the pseudogene TRBV3-2) and TRBJ1-3; D is undetermined. V dropped 4 bases and J dropped 2 bases, with 9 bases sitting between them. The CDR3 extends over 14 amino acids. In germline, CDR1 is LGHDT, CDR2 YNNKEL (reference sequence). The CDR3 coding sequence is TGTGCCAGCAGCCTACTCCAGGCTGGAAACACCATATATTTT. Translated: CASSLLQAGNTIYF.

This chain joins TRBV7-3 and TRBJ2-3, with 9 bases identical to TRBD2. J lost 9 bases, V lost 5 bases, and 12 bases had no gene match. Per germline, CDR1 SGHTA and CDR2 FQGTGA. There are 15 residues in the CDR3. Written as DNA, the CDR3 is TGTGCCAGCAGCCCACAGCGGGGACTAGCCGGCACGCAGTATTTT. Encoded protein: CASSPQRGLAGTQYF.

This chain uses TRBV29-1 with TRBJ1-1; 9 bases line up with TRBD1. CDR1 SQVTM and CDR2 ANQGSEA come from the germline V gene. V lost 4 bases and J lost 3; bases outside the gene matches: 3. This CDR3 is built from 13 residues. DNA of the CDR3: TGCAGCGTTGCACAGGGGGCCCACACTGAAGCTTTCTTT. This encodes CSVAQGAHTEAFF.